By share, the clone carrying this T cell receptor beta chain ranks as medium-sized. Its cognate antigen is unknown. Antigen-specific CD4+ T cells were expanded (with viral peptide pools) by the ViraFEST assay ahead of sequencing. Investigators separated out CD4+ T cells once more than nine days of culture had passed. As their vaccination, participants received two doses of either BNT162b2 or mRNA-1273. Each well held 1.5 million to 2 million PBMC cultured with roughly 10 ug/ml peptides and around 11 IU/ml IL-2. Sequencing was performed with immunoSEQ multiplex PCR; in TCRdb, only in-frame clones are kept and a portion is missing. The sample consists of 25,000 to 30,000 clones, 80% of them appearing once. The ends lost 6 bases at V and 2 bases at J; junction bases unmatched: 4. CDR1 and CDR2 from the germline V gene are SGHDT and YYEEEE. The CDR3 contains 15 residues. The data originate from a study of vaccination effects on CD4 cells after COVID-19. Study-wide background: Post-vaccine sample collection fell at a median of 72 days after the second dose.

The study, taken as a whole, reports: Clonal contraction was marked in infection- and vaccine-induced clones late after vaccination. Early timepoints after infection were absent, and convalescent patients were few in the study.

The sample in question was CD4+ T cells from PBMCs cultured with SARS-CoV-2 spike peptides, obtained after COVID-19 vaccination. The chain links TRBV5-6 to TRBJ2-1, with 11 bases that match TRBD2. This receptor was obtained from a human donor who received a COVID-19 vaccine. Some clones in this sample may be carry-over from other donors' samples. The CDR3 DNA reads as TGTGCCAGCACTAGCGGGGGGTTTCCCTACAATGAGCAGTTCTTC. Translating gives CASTSGGFPYNEQFF.